This T cell receptor (beta chain) is from a study of T cell clones after liver transplantation. Across the whole study: Pre-transplant mixed lymphocyte reactions yielded third-party-reactive TCRbeta sequences as comparators for graft-donor-reactive sequences.

Sequenced by immunoSEQ multiplex PCR; TCRdb stores in-frame clones only, minus some. The sample holds approximately 55,000 clones, 71% seen once. V lost 2 bases, J lost 2 bases, and 10 bases lay in between. Germline-derived CDR1 and CDR2 are WSHSY and SAAADI. CDR3 length: 15 residues. This clone is a singleton in its sample. The TCR was taken from a human donor who received a liver transplant. V usage is TRBV10-2 and J usage is TRBJ2-1; a possible D gene is TRBD1 (6 bases). The sequences come from CD4+ T cells from blood, collected before liver transplant. The CDR3 sequence is CASSERRGTYNEQFF. The CDR3 nucleotides are TGCGCCAGCAGTGAGCGCAGGGGAACCTACAATGAGCAGTTCTTC.